This TCR beta chain originates from a study of blood T cell repertoires in COVID-19. Study as a whole: From the United States, Italy and Spain came samples of acute and convalescent COVID-19. Nucleic acid was either cDNA or gDNA, and it came from T cells, B-cell-depleted T cells, or PBMCs.

Germline loops: CDR1 SGHTA, CDR2 FQGTGA. J was trimmed by 4 bases and V by 5 bases; bases with no gene match: 10. CDR3 length: 15 amino acids. In the original analysis: Reference gene primer amplification gave estimated nucleated cell counts. Sequencing was performed with immunoSEQ multiplex PCR; in TCRdb, only in-frame clones are kept and a portion is missing. V and J calls and clone size are given by that table; D and trimming were obtained from the DNA. Among about 180,000 clones listed, roughly 85% were seen once. The sequencing sample was made of peripheral blood. The TCR sequence derives from a man in his sixties with acute or convalescent COVID-19. This chain joins TRBV7-3 and TRBJ2-7, with TRBD2 identical over 8 bases. CDR3 residues: CASSPGGVGVYEQYF. In DNA form, the CDR3 reads TGTGCCAGCAGCCCCGGGGGGGTGGGTGTTTACGAGCAGTACTTC.